This T cell receptor beta chain came from a study of T-cell reconstitution after alpha-beta-depleted transplantation in children. Study results and caveats: It was reported that alpha-beta T cells came from several hundred expanded graft clones (about two months after transplant). Elevated TCRbeta diversity at day 60 was traced, in some patients, to surviving recipient T cells and thymic progenitors. By one year post-transplant, T-cell counts and diversity largely arose from T cells that were newly produced.

This clonotype occurred many times. Its specificity is unknown. The CDR3 extends over 15 amino acids. From germline, CDR1 is MDHEN and CDR2 SYDVKM. V lost 6 bases to trimming and J lost 6 bases; unmatched junction nucleotides: 12. Unique molecular identifiers featured in how the TCRbeta library was prepared. TCRdb reanalysed the PCR reads using MiXCR and keeps one entry per CDR3 protein. The repertoire has some 350,000 distinct CDR3 sequences, roughly 17% of them found once; the top ten carry about 41%. The specimen comprised PBMCs, mostly from graft donor cells, sampled 360 days after TCRalphabeta/CD19-depleted stem cell transplant. The TCR sequence derives from a male patient aged 2-15 years who had a stem cell transplant for acute lymphoblastic leukemia, so the T cells may come from the graft donor. This chain connects TRBV28 to TRBJ1-2, with 8 bases fitting TRBD1. DNA of the CDR3: TGTGCCAGCAGGGACAGGGATCGGGTAGTCCATGGCTACACCTTC. Residues: CASRDRDRVVHGYTF.